This T cell receptor (beta chain) was documented in a study of blood T cell repertoires in COVID-19. Overall study: In each case, the material was cDNA or gDNA derived from T cells, B-cell-depleted T cells, or PBMCs.

Repertoires were generated with immunoSEQ multiplex PCR, while TCRdb's copy carries only in-frame clones and drops some. This sample has over 30,000 clones, with approximately 78% found just once. The CDR3 has 15 amino acids. Germline CDR1 MNHNS, CDR2 SASEGT. V dropped 1 base and J dropped 4 bases, with 13 bases sitting between them. Source material: peripheral blood. The sequence derives from an elderly man with active or convalescent COVID-19. The rearrangement uses TRBV6-1 and TRBJ2-5, with D perhaps matching TRBD1 (5 bases). CDR3 in DNA: TGTGCCAGCAGTGAAGATCTAGGGGTGGGAGAGACCCAGTACTTC. Its translation is CASSEDLGVGETQYF.